The text below deals with one T cell receptor beta chain. Antigen specificity is unknown. Germline values: CDR1 MNHEY, CDR2 SMNVEV (reference sequence). This CDR3 has 14 residues. V gave up 5 bases and J gave up 7 bases, with 17 bases separating them. This sample is part of a study of monozygotic twins with cystic fibrosis. Study outcomes and limitations: Co-twins had the most similar V usage for 13 of 16 pairs, J for 8. Median Simpson clonality of 0.0095 suggested naive T cells predominated. No link emerged between shared CDR3 counts and age, concordance or severity. Nucleotide-identical clonotype sharing was significantly higher within monozygotic CF twin pairs than between unrelated CF individuals.

Produced via immunoSEQ multiplex PCR; TCRdb's table is partial and in-frame only. The table lists roughly 28,000 clones, about 82% of them singletons. The sequencing sample was made of blood. This clonotype was obtained from a girl aged 2-10 years with cystic fibrosis. This sequence joins TRBV27 and TRBJ1-2; tentative D call: TRBD1 (5 bases). The CDR3 here is CASSPLGARGGYTF. The CDR3 coding sequence is TGTGCCAGCAGTCCGCTTGGGGCAAGAGGTGGCTACACCTTC.